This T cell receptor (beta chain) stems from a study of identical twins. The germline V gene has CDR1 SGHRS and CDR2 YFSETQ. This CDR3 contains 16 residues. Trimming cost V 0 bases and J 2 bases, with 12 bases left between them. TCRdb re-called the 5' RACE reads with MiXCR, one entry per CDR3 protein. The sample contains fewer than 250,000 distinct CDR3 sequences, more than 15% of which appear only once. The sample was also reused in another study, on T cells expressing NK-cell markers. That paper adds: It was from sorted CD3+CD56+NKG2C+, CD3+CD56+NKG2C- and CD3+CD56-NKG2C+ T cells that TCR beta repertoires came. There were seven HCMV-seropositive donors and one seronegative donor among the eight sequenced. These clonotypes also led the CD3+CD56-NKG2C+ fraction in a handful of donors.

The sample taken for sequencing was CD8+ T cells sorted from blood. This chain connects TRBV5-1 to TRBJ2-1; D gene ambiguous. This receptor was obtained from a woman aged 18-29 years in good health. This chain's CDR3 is CASSLVVAPPYNEQFF. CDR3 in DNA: TGCGCCAGCAGCTTGGTGGTGGCGCCCCCCTACAATGAGCAGTTCTTC.